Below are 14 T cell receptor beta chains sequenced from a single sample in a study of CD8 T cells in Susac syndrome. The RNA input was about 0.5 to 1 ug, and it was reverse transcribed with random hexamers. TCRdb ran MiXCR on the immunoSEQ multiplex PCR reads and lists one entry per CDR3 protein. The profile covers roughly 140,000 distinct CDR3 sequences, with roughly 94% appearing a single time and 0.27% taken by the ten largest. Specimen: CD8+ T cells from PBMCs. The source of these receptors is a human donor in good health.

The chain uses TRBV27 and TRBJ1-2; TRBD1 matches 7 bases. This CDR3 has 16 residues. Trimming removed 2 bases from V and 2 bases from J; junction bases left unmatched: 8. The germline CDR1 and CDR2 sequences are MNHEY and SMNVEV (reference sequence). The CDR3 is CASSLLQGGGNYGYTF. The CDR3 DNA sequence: TGTGCCAGCAGTTTACTCCAGGGGGGAGGAAACTATGGCTACACCTTC.

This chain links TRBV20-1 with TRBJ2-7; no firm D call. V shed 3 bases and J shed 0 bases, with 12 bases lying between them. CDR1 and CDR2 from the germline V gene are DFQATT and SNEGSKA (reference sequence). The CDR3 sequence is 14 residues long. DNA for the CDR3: TGCAGTGCTAGGGGCGACAAGGCCTCCTACGAGCAGTACTTC. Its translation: CSARGDKASYEQYF.

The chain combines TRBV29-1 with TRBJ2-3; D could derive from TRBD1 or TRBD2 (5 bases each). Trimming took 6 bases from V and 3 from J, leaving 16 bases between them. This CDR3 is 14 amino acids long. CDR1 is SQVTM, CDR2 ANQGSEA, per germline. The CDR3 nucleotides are TGCAGCGTATGGACTTCCAGGGAGACAGATACGCAGTATTTT. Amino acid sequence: CSVWTSRETDTQYF.

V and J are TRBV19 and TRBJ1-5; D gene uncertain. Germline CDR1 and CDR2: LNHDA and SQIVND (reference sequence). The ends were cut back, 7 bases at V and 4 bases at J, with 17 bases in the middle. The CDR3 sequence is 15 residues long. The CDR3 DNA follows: TGTGCCAGTACAAACACCGGACTACTAAATCAGCCCCAGCATTTT. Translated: CASTNTGLLNQPQHF.

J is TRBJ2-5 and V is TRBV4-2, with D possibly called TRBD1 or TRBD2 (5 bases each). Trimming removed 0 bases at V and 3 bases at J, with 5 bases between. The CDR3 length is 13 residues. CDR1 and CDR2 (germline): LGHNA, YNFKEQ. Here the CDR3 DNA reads TGTGCCAGCAGCCAAGAGGGGGAAGAGACCCAGTACTTC. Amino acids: CASSQEGEETQYF.

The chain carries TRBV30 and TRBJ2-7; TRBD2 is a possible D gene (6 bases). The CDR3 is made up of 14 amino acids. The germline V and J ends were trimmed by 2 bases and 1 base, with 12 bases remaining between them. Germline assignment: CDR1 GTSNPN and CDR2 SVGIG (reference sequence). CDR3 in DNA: TGTGCCTGGAGTTTGGTTAGCGGTTCCTACGAGCAGTACTTC. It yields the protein CAWSLVSGSYEQYF.

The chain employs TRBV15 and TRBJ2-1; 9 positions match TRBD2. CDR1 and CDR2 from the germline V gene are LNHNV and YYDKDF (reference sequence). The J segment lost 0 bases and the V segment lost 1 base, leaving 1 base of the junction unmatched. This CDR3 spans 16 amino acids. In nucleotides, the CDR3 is TGTGCCACCAGCAGAGTGGGACTAGCCTCCTACAATGAGCAGTTCTTC. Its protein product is CATSRVGLASYNEQFF.

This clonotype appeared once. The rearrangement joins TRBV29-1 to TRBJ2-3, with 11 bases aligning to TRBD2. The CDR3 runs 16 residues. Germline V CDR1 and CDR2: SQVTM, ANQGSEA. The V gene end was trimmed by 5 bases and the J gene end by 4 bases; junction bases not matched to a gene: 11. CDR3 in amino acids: CSVLPATSGSPDTQYF. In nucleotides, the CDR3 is TGCAGCGTTCTTCCGGCAACTAGCGGGAGCCCAGATACGCAGTATTTT.

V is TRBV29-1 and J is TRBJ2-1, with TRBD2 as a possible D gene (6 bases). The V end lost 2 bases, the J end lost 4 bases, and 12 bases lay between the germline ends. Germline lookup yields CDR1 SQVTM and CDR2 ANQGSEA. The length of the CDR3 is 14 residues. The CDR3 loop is CSVELADTYNEQFF. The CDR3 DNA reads TGCAGCGTTGAATTAGCGGACACATACAATGAGCAGTTCTTC.

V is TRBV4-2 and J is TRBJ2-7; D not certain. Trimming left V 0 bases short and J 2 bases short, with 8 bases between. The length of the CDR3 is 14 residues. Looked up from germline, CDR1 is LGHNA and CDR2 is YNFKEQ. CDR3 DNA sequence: TGTGCCAGCAGCCAAGAACTGGGCCCCTACGAGCAGTACTTC. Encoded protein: CASSQELGPYEQYF.

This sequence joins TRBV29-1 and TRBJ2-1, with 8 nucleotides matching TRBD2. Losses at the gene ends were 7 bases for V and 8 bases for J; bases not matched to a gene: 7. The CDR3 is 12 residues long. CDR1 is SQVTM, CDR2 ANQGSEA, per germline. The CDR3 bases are TGCAGCGACAGACTAGCGAACGATGAGCAGTTCTTC. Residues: CSDRLANDEQFF.

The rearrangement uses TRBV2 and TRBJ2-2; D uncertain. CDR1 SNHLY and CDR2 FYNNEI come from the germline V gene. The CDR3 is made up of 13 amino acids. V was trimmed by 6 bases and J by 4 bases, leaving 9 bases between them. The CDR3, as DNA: TGTGCCAGCAGGGATTTCGGCACCGGGGAGCTGTTTTTT. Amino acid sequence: CASRDFGTGELFF.

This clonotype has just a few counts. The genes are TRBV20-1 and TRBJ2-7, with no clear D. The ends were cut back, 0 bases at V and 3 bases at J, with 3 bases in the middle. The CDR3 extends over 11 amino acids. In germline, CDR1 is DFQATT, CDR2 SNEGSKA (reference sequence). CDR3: CSARDGYEQYF. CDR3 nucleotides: TGCAGTGCTAGAGATGGCTACGAGCAGTACTTC.

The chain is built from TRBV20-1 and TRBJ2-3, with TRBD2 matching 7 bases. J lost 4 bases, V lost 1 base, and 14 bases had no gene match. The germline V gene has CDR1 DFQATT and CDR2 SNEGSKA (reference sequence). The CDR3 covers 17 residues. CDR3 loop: CSARGPTLARYADTQYF. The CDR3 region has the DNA TGCAGTGCTAGAGGTCCAACACTAGCGCGGTACGCAGATACGCAGTATTTT.